One sample yielded the 22 T cell receptor beta chains listed below, sequenced in a study of shared T cell receptors in the human thymus (dated by TCRdb to the early 2020s). The library was obtained by the immunoSEQ multiplex PCR assay. TCRdb carries this immuneACCESS record with in-frame sequences only. Its versions omit some clonotypes, under half of them owing to an unresolved V gene in the studies checked, with the rest unexplained. The sample profile shows just under 550,000 clones; 75% to 80% of them were found once. The ten biggest clones cover more than 0.01% of the sample. These data were likewise used in another study, on human thymus T cells.

Sequencing input: thymocytes. The receptors originated from a boy under two years old with a congenital heart defect. Donor details come from another sample of the same person, matched by shared clones.

J is TRBJ2-6 and V is TRBV7-2; D is ambiguous. The CDR3 is 15 amino acids. V was shortened by 6 bases and J by 0 bases, with 9 bases between the two germline ends. Germline V gene data show CDR1 as SGHTA and CDR2 as FQGNSA. CDR3 loop: CASSSTTSGANVLTF. The CDR3, as DNA: TGTGCCAGCAGTTCCACTACCTCTGGGGCCAACGTCCTGACTTTC.

The V gene is TRBV6-1, the J gene TRBJ1-1, with 10 positions matching TRBD1. This CDR3 has 15 residues. The junction had 6 bases not matched to a gene; V was cut back by 4 bases and J by 4 bases. Germline CDR1 is MNHNS and CDR2 is SASEGT. The CDR3 DNA reads as TGTGCCAGCAGTGTCTACCGGGACAGGGGCACTGAAGCTTTCTTT. Residues: CASSVYRDRGTEAFF.

CDR3 residues: CASRPDRGINQPQHF. As DNA, the CDR3 is TGTGCCAGTAGACCGGACAGGGGCATCAATCAGCCCCAGCATTTT. The V call is TRBV19, the J call TRBJ1-5; the match to TRBD1 covers 9 bases. V was clipped by 6 bases and J by 3 bases; unmatched bases: 6. Germline-derived CDR1 and CDR2 are LNHDA and SQIVND (reference sequence). This CDR3 has 15 residues.

The chain is built from TRBV13 and TRBJ1-2; D is undetermined. The CDR3 runs to 18 residues. CDR1 is PRHDT and CDR2 is FYEKMQ in the germline V gene (reference sequence). V was cut by 4 bases and J by 5 bases, with 26 bases left in between. This CDR3 reads CASSSTFGGRRWVYGYTF. The CDR3 DNA sequence: TGTGCCAGCAGCTCGACCTTTGGCGGGAGGCGTTGGGTTTATGGCTACACCTTC.

This rearrangement joins TRBV7-2 to TRBJ2-7, with 7 bases aligning to TRBD1. Germline loops: CDR1 SGHTA, CDR2 FQGNSA. This CDR3 is built from 16 residues. V shed 1 base, J shed 0 bases, and the junction held 6 bases outside the gene matches. The CDR3 region has the DNA TGTGCCAGCAGCTTAGGAGGGTGGGACAGCTCCTACGAGCAGTACTTC. It encodes CASSLGGWDSSYEQYF.

The CDR3 loop is CASSLRQLAYEQYF. The CDR3 DNA reads TGTGCCAGCAGCTTACGACAGCTCGCCTACGAGCAGTACTTC. J is TRBJ2-7 and V is TRBV7-6, with D perhaps matching TRBD1 (5 bases). Germline-derived CDR1 and CDR2 are SGHVS and FNYEAQ. Trimming removed 2 bases from V and 2 bases from J, with 10 bases in between. The CDR3 runs 14 residues. Full variable domain (outside the CDR3, taken from reference TRBV7-6 and TRBJ2-7): GAGVSQSPRYKVTKRGQDVALRCDPISGHVSLYWYRQALGQGPEFLTYFNYEAQQDKSGLPNDRFSAERPEGSISTLTIQRTEQRDSAMYRCASSLRQLAYEQYFGPGTRLTVT.

This chain connects TRBV5-1 to TRBJ2-5; no firm D call. The V gene's germline CDR1 is SGHRS and CDR2 YFSETQ. There are 14 residues in the CDR3. Trimming took 0 bases from V and 2 from J, leaving 8 bases between them. The CDR3 is CASSLGAEQETQYF. The CDR3 DNA sequence: TGCGCCAGCAGCTTGGGTGCGGAGCAAGAGACCCAGTACTTC.

The chain carries TRBV5-1 and TRBJ1-1, with TRBD1 matching 9 bases. J lost 4 bases, V lost 4 bases, and 11 bases had no gene match. Germline lookup yields CDR1 SGHRS and CDR2 YFSETQ. CDR3 length: 16 residues. This chain's CDR3 is CASSTRQGVPSTEAFF. CDR3 bases: TGCGCCAGCAGCACCAGACAGGGGGTCCCTTCCACTGAAGCTTTCTTT.

This chain connects TRBV5-6 to TRBJ2-7, with D uncertain. Trimming shortened V by 2 bases and J by 0 bases, and 6 bases separated the two germline ends. CDR1 is SGHDT, CDR2 YYEEEE, per germline. This CDR3 contains 13 residues. The CDR3 nucleotides read TGTGCCAGCAGCTTCCCAGGCTCCTACGAGCAGTACTTC. It is translated as CASSFPGSYEQYF.

The rearrangement joins TRBV11-2 to TRBJ2-2; 9 nucleotides agree with TRBD2. Germline V gene lookup returns CDR1 SGHAT and CDR2 FQNNGV. Germline trimming cut 4 bases from V and 3 bases from J; bases unmatched to any gene: 6. The CDR3 has 16 residues. CDR3 sequence reads: CASSCRLAVYTGELFF. The CDR3 DNA is TGTGCCAGCAGCTGTCGACTAGCGGTTTACACCGGGGAGCTGTTTTTT.

This chain uses TRBV5-1 with TRBJ2-6; 10 nucleotides line up with TRBD1. Germline V gene lookup returns CDR1 SGHRS and CDR2 YFSETQ. The CDR3 length is 20 residues. Trimming cost V 3 bases and J 0 bases; bases outside gene matches: 12. Here the CDR3 DNA reads TGCGCCAGCAGCTCTCTACGGGACAGGGGTCCTCCCTCTGGGGCCAACGTCCTGACTTTC. Its protein product is CASSSLRDRGPPSGANVLTF. The whole variable domain, filled in from reference TRBV5-1 and TRBJ2-6, reads KAGVTQTPRYLIKTRGQQVTLSCSPISGHRSVSWYQQTPGQGLQFLFEYFSETQRNKGNFPGRFSGRQFSNSRSEMNVSTLELGDSALYLCASSSLRDRGPPSGANVLTFGAGSRLTVL.

The chain joins TRBV7-6 to TRBJ2-7; a weak D match, TRBD2 (6 bases). The germline V gene has CDR1 SGHVS and CDR2 FNYEAQ. The CDR3 extends over 14 amino acids. V gave up 4 bases and J gave up 6 bases, with 16 bases separating them. The CDR3 loop reads CASSWEGTEGEQYF. CDR3 DNA sequence: TGTGCCAGCAGCTGGGAAGGGACGGAGGGCGAGCAGTACTTC.

This clone showed up just once. The chain carries TRBV6-5 and TRBJ2-7, with TRBD1 identical over 12 bases. Germline lookup yields CDR1 MNHEY and CDR2 SVGAGI. This CDR3 region has 15 residues. V trimming: 2 bases; J trimming: 5 bases; junction bases outside the gene matches: 4. This CDR3 reads CASSYTWDRGHEQYF. As DNA, the CDR3 is TGTGCCAGCAGTTACACTTGGGACAGGGGGCACGAGCAGTACTTC.

This chain links TRBV6-1 with TRBJ1-1, with D maybe TRBD1 (6 bases). The length of the CDR3 is 15 residues. The germline V and J ends were trimmed by 6 bases and 9 bases, with 23 bases remaining between them. The germline CDR1 and CDR2 sequences are MNHNS and SASEGT. CDR3 coding DNA: TGTGCCAGCAGGAGGGGGTGGGGCGGCTCACTGAAAGCTTTCTTT. It yields the protein CASRRGWGGSLKAFF.

The chain employs TRBV6-5 and TRBJ2-5, with D perhaps TRBD2 (5 bases). Germline loops: CDR1 MNHEY, CDR2 SVGAGI. V dropped 5 bases and J dropped 0 bases, with 13 bases sitting between them. The CDR3 is 15 amino acids. The CDR3 loop is CASSRVGGYQETQYF. In DNA, the CDR3 is TGTGCCAGCAGTAGAGTAGGCGGGTACCAAGAGACCCAGTACTTC.

The DNA of the CDR3 is TGCAGCGTTGACGGCGGGAGCTCGCAGTATTTT. Its translation: CSVDGGSSQYF. The chain employs TRBV29-1 and TRBJ2-3, with 7 bases matching TRBD2. CDR3 size: 11 residues. The V and J ends lost 3 bases and 10 bases, in that order; junction bases with no gene match: 4. Looked up from germline, CDR1 is SQVTM and CDR2 is ANQGSEA.

The chain uses TRBV6-4 and TRBJ2-7; 9 nucleotides align to TRBD2. The CDR3 extends over 15 amino acids. Germline CDR1 and CDR2: MRHNA and SNTAGT. V shed 6 bases, J shed 2 bases, and the junction held 8 bases outside the gene matches. This CDR3 reads CASSGGLARAYEQYF. CDR3 nucleotide sequence: TGTGCCAGCAGCGGTGGACTAGCGCGTGCCTACGAGCAGTACTTC.

This chain joins TRBV6-1 and TRBJ2-5; a weak D match, TRBD1 (5 bases). The V gene's germline CDR1 is MNHNS and CDR2 SASEGT. The V end lost 8 bases, the J end lost 5 bases, and 21 bases lay between the germline ends. This CDR3 is 15 amino acids long. CDR3 coding DNA: TGTGCCAGCGAAAGGGGCTCTTGGGGTTTGGAGACCCAGTACTTC. Encoded protein: CASERGSWGLETQYF.

The chain uses TRBV6-6 and TRBJ2-5; 8 bases map to TRBD1. V lost 6 bases to trimming and J lost 1 base; unmatched junction nucleotides: 10. The CDR3 is 16 residues long. Per germline, CDR1 MNHNY and CDR2 SVGAGI (reference sequence). The CDR3 loop is CASRPPQGALQETQYF. The DNA of the CDR3 is TGTGCCAGCAGACCACCTCAGGGGGCCCTCCAAGAGACCCAGTACTTC.

This chain uses TRBV25-1 with TRBJ2-1; 11 bases align to TRBD2. V was pared by 6 bases and J by 6 bases, with 13 bases of the junction left unmatched. Germline V CDR1 and CDR2: MGHDK, SYGVNS. The CDR3 extends over 17 amino acids. The CDR3: CASSAPATGLAVNEQFF. The CDR3, as DNA: TGTGCCAGCAGCGCCCCAGCCACGGGACTAGCGGTCAATGAGCAGTTCTTC.

This clone came up once. The chain has TRBV6-5 and TRBJ2-2; a possible D gene is TRBD1 (6 bases). V was trimmed by 6 bases and J by 7 bases, leaving 12 bases between them. Germline assignment: CDR1 MNHEY and CDR2 SVGAGI. The CDR3 has 13 residues. The CDR3 nucleotides are TGTGCCAGCAGACTACAGGGCGGCGGGGAGCTGTTTTTT. Its translation is CASRLQGGGELFF.

The chain combines TRBV5-1 with TRBJ2-1, with 9 bases identical to TRBD2. CDR1 is SGHRS and CDR2 is YFSETQ in the germline V gene. CDR3 size: 18 residues. J lost 3 bases, V lost 4 bases, and 14 bases had no gene match. The CDR3 region is CASSPPHPRLADYNEQFF. In DNA form, the CDR3 reads TGCGCCAGCAGCCCACCCCACCCCAGACTAGCGGACTACAATGAGCAGTTCTTC.